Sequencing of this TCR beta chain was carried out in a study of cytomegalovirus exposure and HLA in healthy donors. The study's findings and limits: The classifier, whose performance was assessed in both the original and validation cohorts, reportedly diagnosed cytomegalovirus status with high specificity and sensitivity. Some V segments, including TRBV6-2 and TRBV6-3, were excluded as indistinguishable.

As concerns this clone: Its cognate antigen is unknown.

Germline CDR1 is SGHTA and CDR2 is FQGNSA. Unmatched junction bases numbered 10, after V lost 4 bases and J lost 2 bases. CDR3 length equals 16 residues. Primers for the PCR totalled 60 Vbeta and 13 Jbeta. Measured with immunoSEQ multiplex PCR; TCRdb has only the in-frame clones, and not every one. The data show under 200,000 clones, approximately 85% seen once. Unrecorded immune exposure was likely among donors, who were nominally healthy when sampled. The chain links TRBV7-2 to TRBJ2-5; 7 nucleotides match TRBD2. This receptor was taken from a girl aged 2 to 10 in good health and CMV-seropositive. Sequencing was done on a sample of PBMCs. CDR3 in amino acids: CASSSGRRTSQETQYF. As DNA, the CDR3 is TGTGCCAGCAGCTCCGGACGGCGGACTAGTCAAGAGACCCAGTACTTC.